These T cell receptor beta chains were read from a single sample in a study of naive and memory T cell subsets. TCRdb re-derived calls from the UMI-ligation and nested PCR reads in MiXCR, one entry per CDR3 protein. The profile shows about 85,000 distinct CDR3 sequences, about an eighth of them singletons. Material for sequencing was central memory CD4+ T cells from blood. The source is a human donor in good health. Both conserved end residues are part of each CDR3. A D gene is named only where the DNA matches it firmly. Expanded clones are given a class, and other clones once, few, many or no size at all.

D gene	V gene	J gene	clone size	CDR3 protein	CDR3 DNA
-	TRBV5-1	TRBJ1-1	-	CASSFGQRNTEAFF	TGCGCCAGCAGCTTTGGACAGCGGAACACTGAAGCTTTCTTT
-	TRBV3-1	TRBJ1-1	many	CASSQPPGTEAFF	TGTGCCAGCAGCCAACCCCCCGGAACTGAAGCTTTCTTT
-	TRBV20-1	TRBJ1-1	-	CSARAGRDTEAFF	TGCAGTGCTAGAGCGGGGAGGGACACTGAAGCTTTCTTT
TRBD2	TRBV28	TRBJ2-7	-	CASSTSGTSGYEQYF	TGTGCCAGCAGTACTTCCGGGACTAGCGGCTACGAGCAGTACTTC
-	TRBV7-2	TRBJ2-1	many	CASSEAIGPYNEQFF	TGTGCCAGCAGCGAGGCGATAGGCCCCTACAATGAGCAGTTCTTC
-	TRBV7-9	TRBJ2-5	many	CASSFGETQYF	TGTGCCAGCAGCTTCGGAGAGACCCAGTACTTC
TRBD2	TRBV12-3/TRBV12-4	TRBJ2-3	few	CASSWTSGSDTQYF	TGTGCCAGCAGTTGGACTAGCGGGAGTGATACGCAGTATTTT
-	TRBV10-2	TRBJ2-7	-	CASKESQANHEQYF	TGCGCCAGCAAGGAGTCGCAGGCCAACCACGAGCAGTACTTC
TRBD1	TRBV6-5	TRBJ2-7	many	CASSYRDSVYF	TGTGCCAGCAGTTACCGGGACAGCGTTTACTTC
-	TRBV7-2	TRBJ2-1	-	CANSFEAGTYNEQFF	TGTGCCAACAGCTTCGAGGCAGGGACCTACAATGAGCAGTTCTTC
TRBD2	TRBV6-6	TRBJ2-1	few	CASSYGAGVYNEQFF	TGTGCCAGCAGTTACGGGGCGGGGGTCTACAATGAGCAGTTCTTC
-	TRBV28	TRBJ2-7	few	CASSLLPNEQYF	TGTGCCAGCAGTTTATTACCCAACGAGCAGTACTTC
TRBD2	TRBV5-1	TRBJ2-1	-	CASSLELAGAGKDEQFF	TGCGCCAGCAGCCTAGAACTAGCGGGAGCGGGTAAGGATGAGCAGTTCTTC
-	TRBV20-1	TRBJ2-3	many	CSAREQKSTDTQYF	TGCAGTGCTAGAGAACAGAAGAGCACAGATACGCAGTATTTT
TRBD2	TRBV28	TRBJ2-1	many	CASSSASGRASLYNEQFF	TGTGCCAGCAGTTCGGCTAGCGGGAGGGCCTCCCTCTACAATGAGCAGTTCTTC
TRBD2	TRBV7-9	TRBJ2-3	many	CASSLGTSGSTRGTDTQYF	TGTGCCAGCAGCTTAGGGACTAGCGGGAGTACCAGGGGCACAGATACGCAGTATTTT
-	TRBV20-1	TRBJ1-1	-	CSARAGGGPGEAFF	TGCAGTGCTAGAGCTGGAGGAGGGCCAGGAGAAGCTTTCTTT
TRBD2	TRBV4-1	TRBJ2-3	-	CASSLDLAGTDTQYF	TGCGCCAGCAGCCTTGACCTAGCGGGTACAGATACGCAGTATTTT
-	TRBV20-1	TRBJ1-5	-	CSGRLSNQPQHF	TGCAGTGGTAGGCTTAGCAATCAGCCCCAGCATTTT
-	TRBV2	TRBJ2-1	many	CATALFQGYNEQFF	TGTGCCACCGCACTTTTCCAGGGATACAATGAGCAGTTCTTC
TRBD1	TRBV5-6	TRBJ1-2	few	CASSFGMTGGANYGYTF	TGTGCCAGCAGCTTCGGAATGACAGGGGGAGCTAACTATGGCTACACCTTC
-	TRBV11-2	TRBJ1-5	many	CASSFRGDDNQPQHF	TGTGCCAGCAGCTTTAGAGGGGATGACAATCAGCCCCAGCATTTT
-	TRBV20-1	TRBJ1-6	few	CSARDSDKAQGSPLHF	TGCAGTGCTAGAGACTCTGACAAGGCTCAGGGATCACCCCTCCACTTT
-	TRBV5-6	TRBJ2-6	many	CASSLGNSGANVLTF	TGTGCCAGCAGCTTGGGAAACTCTGGGGCCAACGTCCTGACTTTC
-	TRBV5-1	TRBJ1-2	many	CASSLDPNYGYTF	TGCGCCAGCAGCTTGGACCCTAACTATGGCTACACCTTC
TRBD2	TRBV28	TRBJ2-3	-	CASRGSIVNTQYF	TGTGCGTCGCGCGGGAGTATTGTGAATACGCAGTATTTT
-	TRBV28	TRBJ1-2	few	CASSLKSAGYTF	TGTGCCAGCAGTTTGAAGTCAGCCGGCTACACCTTC
TRBD1	TRBV12-3/TRBV12-4	TRBJ1-3	-	CASRTGGLYGNTIYF	TGTGCCAGCAGGACAGGGGGCTTGTACGGAAACACCATATATTTT
TRBD1	TRBV9	TRBJ1-5	-	CASSIPQGAGQPQHF	TGTGCCAGCAGCATCCCACAGGGGGCAGGTCAGCCCCAGCATTTT
-	TRBV6-2/TRBV6-3	TRBJ2-4	few	CASSIYGVLKNIQYF	TGTGCCAGCAGTATCTACGGGGTCCTCAAAAACATTCAGTACTTC
TRBD2	TRBV4-1	TRBJ2-2	few	CASSQFPGTAGGTGELFF	TGCGCCAGCAGCCAGTTTCCCGGGACAGCGGGGGGCACCGGGGAGCTGTTTTTT
-	TRBV7-9	TRBJ2-2	-	CASSRTVAANTGELFF	TGTGCCAGCAGTCGAACGGTAGCAGCGAACACCGGGGAGCTGTTTTTT
TRBD1	TRBV20-1	TRBJ2-3	many	CSAAATGDRRIDTQYF	TGCAGTGCCGCGGCGACGGGGGACAGGCGTATAGATACGCAGTATTTT
TRBD2	TRBV6-1	TRBJ2-1	-	CASRAGLAGNNEQFF	TGTGCCAGCAGAGCCGGACTAGCGGGAAACAATGAGCAGTTCTTC
TRBD2	TRBV11-2	TRBJ2-7	many	CASSPRTSGLGGEQYF	TGTGCCAGCAGCCCGCGGACTAGCGGTTTGGGGGGCGAGCAGTACTTC
-	TRBV27	TRBJ2-7	-	CASSFNGAYEQYF	TGTGCCAGCAGTTTCAACGGCGCCTACGAGCAGTACTTC
-	TRBV11-2	TRBJ2-7	-	CASSLTAWEQYF	TGTGCCAGCAGCTTAACAGCTTGGGAGCAGTACTTC
-	TRBV25-1	TRBJ1-6	-	CASSEWGTGPRSPLHF	TGTGCCAGCAGTGAATGGGGGACCGGGCCGAGATCACCCCTCCACTTT
-	TRBV6-2/TRBV6-3	TRBJ2-1	few	CASSPFSGVRDEQFF	TGTGCCAGCAGTCCATTTAGCGGTGTCCGGGATGAGCAGTTCTTC
TRBD1	TRBV29-1	TRBJ1-2	many	CSVLQGRGGYTF	TGCAGCGTGCTACAGGGGAGAGGTGGCTACACCTTC
-	TRBV5-1	TRBJ2-7	-	CASKAAPLSHEQYF	TGCGCCAGCAAAGCTGCTCCCCTTTCCCACGAGCAGTACTTC
-	TRBV10-3	TRBJ2-6	-	CAISVGAGANVLTF	TGTGCCATCAGTGTCGGGGCTGGGGCCAACGTCCTGACTTTC
-	TRBV7-9	TRBJ2-7	-	CASSSASVNEQYF	TGTGCCAGCAGCTCAGCCTCAGTCAACGAGCAGTACTTC
-	TRBV20-1	TRBJ1-6	few	CSARSGWPLHF	TGCAGTGCTAGATCAGGTTGGCCCCTCCACTTT
-	TRBV7-9	TRBJ1-4	many	CASSFGHVDEKLFF	TGTGCCAGCAGCTTCGGACACGTAGATGAAAAACTGTTTTTT
-	TRBV29-1	TRBJ1-2	few	CSVGGGQGYGYTF	TGCAGCGTTGGAGGGGGTCAGGGGTATGGCTACACCTTC
-	TRBV5-1	TRBJ2-3	-	CASSLISDTQYF	TGCGCCAGCAGCCTAATTTCGGATACGCAGTATTTT
TRBD1	TRBV7-3	TRBJ1-1	medium-sized	CASSLQGVNEAFF	TGTGCCAGCAGCTTACAGGGGGTTAATGAAGCTTTCTTT
TRBD1	TRBV29-1	TRBJ2-1	few	CSVAGQGLNEQFF	TGCAGCGTCGCGGGACAGGGTCTCAATGAGCAGTTCTTC